A single sample gave rise to the 29 T cell receptor beta chains below, sequenced in a study of blood T cell repertoires in COVID-19. Sequencing was performed with immunoSEQ multiplex PCR; in TCRdb, only in-frame clones are kept and a portion is missing. The sample consists of 170,000 or so clones, 75% to 90% of them appearing once. The sample taken for sequencing was peripheral blood. The receptor set was obtained from a woman between 35 and 50 years old with COVID-19, enrolled during active disease.

The rearrangement links TRBV6-5 to TRBJ2-3; 9 positions agree with TRBD1. The trim removed 6 bases at V and 1 base at J, leaving 5 bases unmatched. Germline assignment: CDR1 MNHEY and CDR2 SVGAGI. This CDR3 region has 15 residues. CDR3 nucleotides: TGTGCCAGCAGCTTACAGGGGGCCGGCACAGATACGCAGTATTTT. This translates into CASSLQGAGTDTQYF.

The V gene is TRBV5-4, the J gene TRBJ1-2; a possible D gene is TRBD1 (5 bases). Trimming cost V 4 bases and J 6 bases, with 16 bases left between them. Looked up from germline, CDR1 is SGHNT and CDR2 is YYREEE (reference sequence). The CDR3 is 14 residues long. This CDR3 is CASSGGGWAHGYTF. DNA for the CDR3: TGTGCCAGCAGCGGGGGGGGTTGGGCCCATGGCTACACCTTC.

The chain joins TRBV6-5 to TRBJ1-2; D is possibly TRBD1 (6 bases). V was clipped by 6 bases and J by 3 bases, with 8 bases between them. The V gene's germline CDR1 is MNHEY and CDR2 SVGAGI. The CDR3 has 12 residues. CDR3 DNA: TGTGCCAGCAGACAGGGATACTATGGCTACACCTTC. This gives the protein CASRQGYYGYTF.

The chain carries TRBV5-4 and TRBJ1-1; D might be TRBD1 (5 bases). Germline lookup yields CDR1 SGHNT and CDR2 YYREEE (reference sequence). V shed 4 bases and J shed 1 base, with 14 bases lying between them. The CDR3 is made up of 15 amino acids. The CDR3 spells CASSPPPGQNTEAFF. The CDR3 nucleotides read TGTGCCAGCAGCCCACCCCCCGGACAGAACACTGAAGCTTTCTTT.

The chain carries TRBV19 and TRBJ1-6; D ambiguous. Germline V gene lookup returns CDR1 LNHDA and CDR2 SQIVND (reference sequence). The CDR3 covers 11 residues. Trimming removed 8 bases from V and 7 bases from J, with 6 bases in between. CDR3 amino acids: CASSRNSPLHF. CDR3 coding DNA: TGTGCCAGTTCTAGGAATTCACCCCTCCACTTT. The whole variable domain, remainder taken from reference TRBV19 and TRBJ1-6, is DGGITQSPKYLFRKEGQNVTLSCEQNLNHDAMYWYRQDPGQGLRLIYYSQIVNDFQKGDIAEGYSVSREKKESFPLTVTSAQKNPTAFYLCASSRNSPLHFGNGTRLTVT.

This chain connects TRBV27 to TRBJ1-2, with TRBD1 matching 10 bases. CDR3 length: 13 amino acids. Germline V CDR1 and CDR2: MNHEY, SMNVEV (reference sequence). V lost 2 bases and J lost 7; bases outside the gene matches: 1. Written as DNA, the CDR3 is TGTGCCAGCAGTTTAAGGACAGGGGGTGGCTACACCTTC. Amino acids: CASSLRTGGGYTF.

The chain recombines TRBV6-5 with TRBJ2-2, with a possible D match to TRBD1 (5 bases). V lost 4 bases and J 1 base, leaving 10 bases between the germline ends. This CDR3 contains 15 residues. CDR1 and CDR2 (germline): MNHEY, SVGAGI. CDR3: CASSFRDRNTGELFF. The CDR3 DNA sequence: TGTGCCAGCAGTTTCAGGGATAGGAACACCGGGGAGCTGTTTTTT.

The V and J genes are TRBV7-3 and TRBJ1-2; a weak D match, TRBD1 (6 bases). This CDR3 is built from 16 residues. V gave up 4 bases and J gave up 2 bases, with 17 bases separating them. Germline V lookup: CDR1 SGHTA, CDR2 FQGTGA. CDR3 residues: CASSSGGQPINYGYTF. The CDR3 bases are TGTGCCAGCAGCTCCGGGGGGCAGCCAATAAACTATGGCTACACCTTC.

This clone was detected once. The rearrangement links TRBV6-6 to TRBJ2-1; a weak D match, TRBD1 (6 bases). V shed 5 bases and J shed 9 bases, with 11 bases lying between them. The CDR3 loop spans 12 amino acids. Germline-derived CDR1 and CDR2 are MNHNY and SVGAGI (reference sequence). The CDR3 region has the DNA TGTGCCAGCAGTCCCCGGGACATTGAGCAGTTCTTC. As protein: CASSPRDIEQFF.

The V call is TRBV9, the J call TRBJ2-3, with D tentatively TRBD2 (5 bases). Trimming stripped 2 bases from V and 4 bases from J, with 11 bases between. Germline CDR1 reads SGDLS; CDR2 reads YYNGEE. This CDR3 spans 14 amino acids. The CDR3 region has the DNA TGTGCCAGCAGCGTTGGCTTCGGGGCAGATACGCAGTATTTT. Residues: CASSVGFGADTQYF.

The chain is built from TRBV28 and TRBJ2-7; D perhaps matches TRBD2 (6 bases). V was cut by 4 bases and J by 4 bases, with 17 bases left in between. Germline-derived CDR1 and CDR2 are MDHEN and SYDVKM. The CDR3 is 15 residues long. CDR3 in amino acids: CASSYGGTPSYEQYF. The CDR3 nucleotides are TGTGCCAGCAGTTATGGAGGGACCCCCTCGTACGAGCAGTACTTC.

This clone showed up just once. The chain is built from TRBV5-1 and TRBJ2-7, with D possibly being TRBD1 (6 bases). This CDR3 has 13 residues. V was trimmed by 6 bases and J by 0 bases, leaving 10 bases between them. Per the germline V gene, CDR1 is SGHRS and CDR2 is YFSETQ. The CDR3 spells CASIDRSSYEQYF. In DNA, the CDR3 is TGCGCCAGCATTGACAGGAGCTCCTACGAGCAGTACTTC.

The genes are TRBV19 and TRBJ1-1; no firm D call. Looked up from germline, CDR1 is LNHDA and CDR2 is SQIVND (reference sequence). This CDR3 comprises 14 residues. V gave up 3 bases and J gave up 8 bases, with 16 bases separating them. Written as DNA, the CDR3 is TGTGCCAGTAGTATGGGTCAGGCTTTGACGGAAGCTTTCTTT. Translating it yields CASSMGQALTEAFF.

This clone has a handful of counts. This sequence joins TRBV7-2 and TRBJ1-1; perhaps TRBD1 as D (5 bases). Germline assignment: CDR1 SGHTA and CDR2 FQGNSA. Trimming shortened V by 2 bases and J by 7 bases, and 11 bases separated the two germline ends. The CDR3 totals 13 residues. CDR3 DNA sequence: TGTGCCAGCAGCTTAACCTGGGGCCTTGAAGCTTTCTTT. Protein sequence: CASSLTWGLEAFF.

The chain carries TRBV19 and TRBJ1-2; D unresolved. CDR3 length: 15 residues. V lost 5 bases, J lost 8 bases, and 21 bases lay in between. The germline V gene has CDR1 LNHDA and CDR2 SQIVND (reference sequence). CDR3 DNA sequence: TGTGCCAGTAGTGCCAGAGAGGGTGCGTTACGCGGCTACACCTTC. Translating gives CASSAREGALRGYTF.

This clone was counted a single time. The V gene is TRBV2, the J gene TRBJ1-5; D not certain. Germline V CDR1 and CDR2: SNHLY, FYNNEI. The CDR3 contains 14 residues. V dropped 7 bases and J dropped 0 bases, with 10 bases sitting between them. The CDR3 bases are TGTGCCAGCAACGAGGAATATAGCAATCAGCCCCAGCATTTT. This gives the protein CASNEEYSNQPQHF.

The chain employs TRBV14 and TRBJ2-1; TRBD2 matches 11 bases. The CDR3 is 15 residues long. V was clipped by 4 bases and J by 7 bases; unmatched bases: 6. CDR1 SGHDN and CDR2 FVKESK come from the germline V gene. This chain's CDR3 is CASSLTSGILNEQFF. The CDR3 DNA is TGTGCCAGCAGCCTGACTAGCGGGATATTAAATGAGCAGTTCTTC.

The rearrangement uses TRBV7-9 and TRBJ2-7; possibly TRBD1 for D (5 bases). CDR1 is SEHNR and CDR2 is FQNEAQ in the germline V gene (reference sequence). The CDR3 length is 14 residues. V shed 4 bases and J shed 1 base, with 11 bases lying between them. CDR3 coding DNA: TGTGCCAGCAGCTGGCAGCAGGGATCCTACGAGCAGTACTTC. Encoded protein: CASSWQQGSYEQYF.

In this sample, this clone turned up a few times. The chain joins TRBV9 to TRBJ2-5, with TRBD1 identical over 8 bases. CDR1 is SGDLS, CDR2 YYNGEE, per germline. This CDR3 comprises 15 residues. The V gene end was trimmed by 0 bases and the J gene end by 5 bases; junction bases not matched to a gene: 6. DNA for the CDR3: TGTGCCAGCAGCGTAGATGGACAGGGAAGGGAGACCCAGTACTTC. Translated, it gives CASSVDGQGRETQYF.

CDR3 sequence (DNA): TGTGCCAGCAGCTTCAGAACGGCGGGGGTGAACACTGAAGCTTTCTTT. It encodes CASSFRTAGVNTEAFF. This chain uses TRBV7-8 with TRBJ1-1; TRBD1 might be the D (5 bases). Germline CDR1 reads SGHVS; CDR2 reads FQNEAQ. Trimming shortened V by 3 bases and J by 0 bases, and 14 bases separated the two germline ends. The CDR3 has 16 amino acids. Filled out from reference TRBV7-8 and TRBJ1-1, the complete variable domain reads GAGVSQSPRYKVAKRGQDVALRCDPISGHVSLFWYQQALGQGPEFLTYFQNEAQLDKSGLPSDRFFAERPEGSVSTLKIQRTQQEDSAVYLCASSFRTAGVNTEAFFGQGTRLTVV.

This sequence joins TRBV19 and TRBJ2-3; 14 bases align to TRBD2. CDR1 and CDR2 from the germline V gene are LNHDA and SQIVND (reference sequence). With V trimmed by 5 bases and J by 4 bases, 5 bases remained unmatched. The CDR3 is 16 residues long. This CDR3 reads CASSVSGLAGADTQYF. In DNA form, the CDR3 reads TGTGCCAGTAGTGTCTCGGGACTAGCGGGAGCAGATACGCAGTATTTT.

CDR3 DNA sequence: TGTGCCACCAGCAACCGCAATAACCCGGGCACTGAAGCTTTCTTT. It is translated as CATSNRNNPGTEAFF. The chain combines TRBV15 with TRBJ1-1; no clear D. The germline V gene encodes CDR1 LNHNV and CDR2 YYDKDF (reference sequence). Trimming removed 4 bases at V and 4 bases at J, with 16 bases between. This CDR3 is 15 amino acids long.

This clone has a handful of counts. With a much larger clone just one base away, this may be a read error. The V gene is TRBV7-6, the J gene TRBJ2-7; TRBD1 matches 7 bases. CDR1 is SGHVS and CDR2 is FNYEAQ in the germline V gene. The V segment lost 0 bases and the J segment 0 bases; nucleotides outside the gene matches: 2. The CDR3 is 15 amino acids. CDR3 in amino acids: CASSLARDSSYEQYF. CDR3 DNA: TGTGCCAGCAGCTTAGCCCGGGACAGCTCCTACGAGCAGTACTTC.

This clone has just one count. The V gene is TRBV5-4, the J gene TRBJ2-7; 14 bases are a match to TRBD2. The germline CDR1 and CDR2 sequences are SGHNT and YYREEE (reference sequence). V dropped 3 bases and J dropped 0; count of bases not matched to a gene: 8. The CDR3 covers 18 residues. The CDR3 DNA reads TGTGCCAGCAGCTCCCTTAGGACTAGCGGGAGGTCCTCCTACGAGCAGTACTTC. Its protein product is CASSSLRTSGRSSYEQYF. The full variable domain, completed using reference TRBV5-4 and TRBJ2-7, is ETGVTQSPTHLIKTRGQQVTLRCSSQSGHNTVSWYQQALGQGPQFIFQYYREEENGRGNFPPRFSGLQFPNYSSELNVNALELDDSALYLCASSSLRTSGRSSYEQYFGPGTRLTVT.

The chain recombines TRBV24-1 with TRBJ2-7; 9 nucleotides align to TRBD1. With V trimmed by 2 bases and J by 3 bases, 4 bases remained unmatched. Germline V lookup: CDR1 KGHDR, CDR2 SFDVKD. The CDR3 contains 15 residues. This CDR3 is CATSDSGTGSYEQYF. The CDR3 region has the DNA TGTGCCACCAGTGATTCCGGGACAGGGAGCTACGAGCAGTACTTC.

The chain combines TRBV2 with TRBJ2-4, with D tentatively TRBD1 (7 bases). V lost 8 bases and J lost 8, with 22 bases in between. There are 15 residues in the CDR3. From germline, CDR1 is SNHLY and CDR2 FYNNEI. The CDR3 reads CASQGGGGVGDIQYF. CDR3 DNA: TGTGCCAGCCAGGGAGGAGGGGGCGTGGGGGACATTCAGTACTTC.

The chain carries TRBV12-3 or TRBV12-4 and TRBJ1-2; 8 bases fit TRBD1. The CDR3 spans 13 residues. V trimming: 8 bases; J trimming: 8 bases; junction bases outside the gene matches: 10. CDR3: CASDDRGGGGYTF. The DNA of the CDR3 is TGTGCCAGCGATGACAGGGGAGGAGGGGGCTACACCTTC.

The chain combines TRBV18 with TRBJ2-7, with D perhaps TRBD1 (5 bases). This CDR3 has 11 residues. V gave up 3 bases and J gave up 7 bases, with 7 bases separating them. Germline lookup yields CDR1 KGHSH and CDR2 LQKENI. Here the CDR3 reads CASSPKGEQYF. Here the CDR3 DNA reads TGTGCCAGCTCACCTAAGGGGGAGCAGTACTTC.

The chain uses TRBV6-5 and TRBJ1-1; D is unresolved. The V end lost 8 bases, the J end lost 7 bases, and 8 bases lay between the germline ends. This CDR3 is built from 10 residues. CDR1 and CDR2 (germline): MNHEY, SVGAGI. The CDR3: CASRLYEAFF. Here the CDR3 DNA reads TGTGCCAGCCGTCTCTATGAAGCTTTCTTT.